This T cell receptor (beta chain) originates from a study of spatial heterogeneity in lung cancer. For the study at large: More beta-chain than alpha-chain sequences were consistently detected.

TCRdb reprocessed the 5' RACE reads via MiXCR and lists one record per CDR3 protein. The sample carries under 80,000 distinct CDR3 sequences, roughly 6.4% recorded once. Stated time point: sample taken at primary tumor resection. Donation came from some 73 patients with untreated early-stage non-small cell lung cancer. Trimming cost V 5 bases and J 5 bases, with 7 bases left between them. This CDR3 comprises 12 residues. Germline assignment: CDR1 ENHRY and CDR2 SYGVKD. Study-wide results and caveats: Resection saw ubiquitous expanded tumor TCRs appear in blood more than follow-up did.

This clonotype was counted a few times. What it recognizes is unknown. The receptor was isolated from a female donor with early-stage non-small cell lung cancer. Source: PBMCs, taken at surgery. The chain links TRBV10-3 to TRBJ2-4, with a weak D call TRBD2 (6 bases). This CDR3 is CAISSGENIQYF. CDR3 sequence (DNA): TGTGCCATCAGTTCGGGGGAAAACATTCAGTACTTC.